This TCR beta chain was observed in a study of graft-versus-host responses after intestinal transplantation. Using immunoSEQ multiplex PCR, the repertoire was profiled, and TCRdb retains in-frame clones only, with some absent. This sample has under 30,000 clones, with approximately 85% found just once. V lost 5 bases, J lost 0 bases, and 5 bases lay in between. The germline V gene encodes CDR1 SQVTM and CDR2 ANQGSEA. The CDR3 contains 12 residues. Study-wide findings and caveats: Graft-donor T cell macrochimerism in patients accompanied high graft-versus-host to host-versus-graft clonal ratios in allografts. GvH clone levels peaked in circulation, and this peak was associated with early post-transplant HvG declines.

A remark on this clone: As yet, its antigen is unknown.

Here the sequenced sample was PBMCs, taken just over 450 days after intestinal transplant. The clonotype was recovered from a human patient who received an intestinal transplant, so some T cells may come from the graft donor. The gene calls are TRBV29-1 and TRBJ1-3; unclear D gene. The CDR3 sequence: CSVHGSGNTIYF. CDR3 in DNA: TGCAGCGTTCACGGCTCTGGAAACACCATATATTTT.